This T cell receptor beta chain was identified in a study of blood T cell repertoires in COVID-19. Per the original methods: Estimation of nucleated cell counts relied on the amplification of reference gene primers. Sequencing used immunoSEQ multiplex PCR; TCRdb keeps in-frame clones, though not all of them. V and J calls and clone size are those listed in that table; D and trimming were worked out from the DNA. This table holds about 320,000 clones, 85% found once. This CDR3 is built from 12 residues. V lost 10 bases, J lost 4 bases, and 13 bases lay in between. Germline V gives CDR1 SNHLY, CDR2 FYNNEI. Participants were aged about 18 to 100 years from approximately 25 US areas. The study assigned cohorts using participant-reported clinical history.

The receptor was isolated from a woman between 25 and 40 years old who had been exposed to COVID-19. V and J are TRBV2 and TRBJ1-2; D remains unclear. Sequences were obtained from PBMCs or T cells enriched from blood (not recorded which). The CDR3 sequence: CATSGEGYGYTF. The CDR3 region has the DNA TGTGCCACATCCGGGGAGGGCTATGGCTACACCTTC.